The present entry profiles one T cell receptor beta chain with its context. The CDR3 has 13 amino acids. Germline values: CDR1 MNHEY, CDR2 SVGAGI. Trimming took off 3 bases at V and 7 bases at J, with 13 bases between the two ends. The data were taken from a study of T cell changes during pregnancy in multiple sclerosis. The repertoire was sequenced with immunoSEQ multiplex PCR; TCRdb's copy has only in-frame clones and lacks some. Among approximately 30,000 clones listed, about 92% were seen once. The chain links TRBV6-5 to TRBJ2-7; a possible D gene is TRBD1 (6 bases). The TCR was taken from a female donor with multiple sclerosis, enrolled in a pregnancy study. Sequencing used CD8+ T cells from peripheral blood mononuclear cells, obtained in the first trimester of pregnancy. The CDR3 loop reads CASSYNRVGEQYF. CDR3 nucleotide sequence: TGTGCCAGCAGTTATAACAGGGTCGGTGAGCAGTACTTC.